This TCR beta chain was sequenced in a study of breast tumors, draining lymph nodes, adjacent tissues. The table lists this clonotype with many counts. As yet, its antigen is unknown. Axillary draining lymph nodes of breast cancer patients supplied the node samples. This CDR3 comprises 12 residues. From germline, CDR1 is SGHVS and CDR2 FNYEAQ. V lost 5 bases, J lost 8 bases, and 12 bases lay in between. Overall study findings and caveats: The lymph node origin of tumor T cells was framed as consistent with a hypothesis, not demonstrated. Tumor repertoires ranked between lymph nodes and nontumor tissue in diversity, with V and J gene preferences. The data were judged consistent with most tumor T cells coming from lymph node and expanding in tumor.

MiXCR, run by TCRdb on the multiplex PCR reads, gives a single entry per CDR3 protein. The sample yields about 150,000 distinct CDR3 sequences, 30% to 35% seen once. This clonotype was obtained from a female donor with breast cancer. Some clones in this sample may be carry-over from other donors' samples. The specimen sequenced was axillary lymph node tissue. The chain employs TRBV7-6 and TRBJ2-5, with no clear D. CDR3 in amino acids: CASSPDFGTQYF. The CDR3 DNA is TGTGCCAGCAGCCCCGATTTTGGAACCCAGTACTTC.